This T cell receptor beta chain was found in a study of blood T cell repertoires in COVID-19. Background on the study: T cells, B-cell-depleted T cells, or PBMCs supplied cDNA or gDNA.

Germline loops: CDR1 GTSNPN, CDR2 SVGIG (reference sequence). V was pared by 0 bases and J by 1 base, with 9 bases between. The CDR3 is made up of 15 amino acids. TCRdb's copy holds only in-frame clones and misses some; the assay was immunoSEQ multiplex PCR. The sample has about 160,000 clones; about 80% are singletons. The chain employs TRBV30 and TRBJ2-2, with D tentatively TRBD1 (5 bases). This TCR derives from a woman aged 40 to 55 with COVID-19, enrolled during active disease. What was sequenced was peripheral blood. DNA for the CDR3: TGTGCCTGGAGTGTAAGGACACTGAACACCGGGGAGCTGTTTTTT. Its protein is CAWSVRTLNTGELFF.